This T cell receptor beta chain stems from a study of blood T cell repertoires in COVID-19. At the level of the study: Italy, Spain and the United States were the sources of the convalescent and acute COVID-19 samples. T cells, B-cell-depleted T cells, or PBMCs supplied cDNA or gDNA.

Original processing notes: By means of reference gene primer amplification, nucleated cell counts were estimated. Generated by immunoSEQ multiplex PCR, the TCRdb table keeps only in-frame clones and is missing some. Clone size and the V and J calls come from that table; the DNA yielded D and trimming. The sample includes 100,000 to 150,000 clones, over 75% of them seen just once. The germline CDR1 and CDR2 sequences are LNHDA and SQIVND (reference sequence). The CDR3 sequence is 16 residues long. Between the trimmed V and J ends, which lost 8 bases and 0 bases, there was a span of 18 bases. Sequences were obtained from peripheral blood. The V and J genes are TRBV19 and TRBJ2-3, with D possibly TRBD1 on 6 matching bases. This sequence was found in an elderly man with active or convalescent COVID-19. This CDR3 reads CASGSAGAYSTDTQYF. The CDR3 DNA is TGTGCCAGTGGGTCGGCAGGGGCATATAGCACAGATACGCAGTATTTT.